These T cell receptor beta chains were read from a single sample in a study of blood T cell repertoires in COVID-19. Clones were sequenced by immunoSEQ multiplex PCR, and TCRdb holds only the in-frame ones, with some missing. Among about 670,000 clones, approximately 90% were seen once, and the ten largest hold roughly 0.26%. Sequencing was performed on peripheral blood. The receptors originated from a woman between 18 and 30 years old with acute or convalescent COVID-19. Each CDR3 is given with its conserved first and last residue. D genes are given only for firm matches. Some rows have no size entry. The others give once, few or many, or a class for an expanded clone.

- | - | TRBJ1-2 | 12 | TRBV28 | CASSLGLFGYTF | TGTGCCAGCAGTTTGGGCTTGTTTGGCTACACCTTC
- | - | TRBJ1-1 | 14 | TRBV6-5 | CASRGDSGSTEAFF | TGTGCCAGCAGGGGGGACTCGGGGAGCACTGAAGCTTTCTTT
TRBD1 | - | TRBJ1-3 | 16 | TRBV19 | CASAPDRHQSGNTIYF | TGTGCCAGCGCCCCGGACAGGCACCAATCTGGAAACACCATATATTTT
TRBD2 | - | TRBJ2-2 | 18 | TRBV4-3 | CASSQKTSGGSNTGELFF | TGCGCCAGCAGCCAAAAGACTAGCGGGGGATCGAACACCGGGGAGCTGTTTTTT
- | - | TRBJ1-1 | 12 | TRBV11-2 | CASSSRVPEAFF | TGTGCCAGCAGCTCCAGGGTCCCTGAAGCTTTCTTT
- | - | TRBJ1-6 | 14 | TRBV28 | CASTLMARNSPLHF | TGTGCCAGCACCCTAATGGCTAGAAATTCACCCCTCCACTTT
- | - | TRBJ1-6 | 15 | TRBV6-5 | CASSYSKAGPSPLHF | TGTGCCAGCAGTTACTCGAAGGCAGGGCCGTCACCCCTCCACTTT
TRBD2 | - | TRBJ2-3 | 15 | TRBV11-2 | CASSALAGSTDTQYF | TGTGCCAGCAGCGCCCTAGCGGGCAGCACAGATACGCAGTATTTT
TRBD1 | - | TRBJ2-3 | 16 | TRBV6-2/TRBV6-3 | CASSYRTGDSTDTQYF | TGTGCCAGCAGTTACCGGACAGGTGATAGCACAGATACGCAGTATTTT
TRBD2 | - | TRBJ2-7 | 13 | TRBV5-6 | CASSFGLAYEQYF | TGTGCCAGCAGCTTCGGACTAGCCTACGAGCAGTACTTC
- | - | TRBJ2-2 | 15 | TRBV27 | CASSLSHSDTGELFF | TGTGCCAGCAGTTTATCTCATAGCGACACCGGGGAGCTGTTTTTT
- | - | TRBJ1-2 | 14 | TRBV24-1 | CATSDRDSYYGYTF | TGTGCCACCAGTGATAGGGACTCATATTATGGCTACACCTTC
- | - | TRBJ2-7 | 16 | TRBV5-1 | CASSNKPSGVAYEQYF | TGCGCCAGCAGCAATAAACCCTCAGGGGTGGCCTACGAGCAGTACTTC
- | - | TRBJ1-4 | 16 | TRBV19 | CASSIFSGATNEKLFF | TGTGCCAGTAGTATCTTTTCGGGGGCAACTAATGAAAAACTGTTTTTT
TRBD2 | - | TRBJ2-3 | 15 | TRBV7-9 | CASSGAGGPTDTQYF | TGTGCCAGCAGCGGTGCGGGGGGGCCGACAGATACGCAGTATTTT
TRBD1 | - | TRBJ1-1 | 13 | TRBV24-1 | CATSAYRGTEAFF | TGTGCCACCAGTGCTTACAGGGGCACTGAAGCTTTCTTT
- | - | TRBJ2-2 | 15 | TRBV25-1 | CATQGRGANGGELFF | TGTGCCACCCAAGGACGGGGGGCCAACGGCGGGGAGCTGTTTTTT
- | - | TRBJ1-1 | 14 | TRBV6-6 | CASSTRGANTEAFF | TGTGCCAGCAGTACTCGGGGAGCCAACACTGAAGCTTTCTTT
- | - | TRBJ1-5 | 13 | TRBV19 | CASEGRVNQPQHF | TGTGCCAGTGAGGGGAGGGTCAATCAGCCCCAGCATTTT
TRBD2 | - | TRBJ2-5 | 14 | TRBV7-2 | CASSYSSGGETQYF | TGTGCCAGCAGCTACTCTAGCGGGGGGGAGACCCAGTACTTC
- | once | TRBJ2-7 | 13 | TRBV9 | CASSGGRSYEQYF | TGTGCCAGCAGCGGTGGTAGATCCTACGAGCAGTACTTC
TRBD1 | - | TRBJ1-1 | 10 | TRBV7-9 | CVTGGNEAFF | TGCGTGACAGGGGGTAATGAAGCTTTCTTT
- | - | TRBJ1-1 | 15 | TRBV19 | CASSIPGRGNTEAFF | TGTGCCAGTAGTATTCCAGGGCGTGGGAACACTGAAGCTTTCTTT
- | once | TRBJ1-2 | 12 | TRBV12-3/TRBV12-4 | CASRNSGPGYTF | TGTGCCAGCAGGAATAGTGGGCCTGGCTACACCTTC
TRBD1 | - | TRBJ1-6 | 19 | TRBV27 | CASSLLRTSQGALTLSLHF | TGTGCCAGCAGTCTCCTCCGCACTTCACAGGGGGCACTCACTCTTTCCCTCCACTTT
TRBD1 | - | TRBJ2-7 | 14 | TRBV3-1/TRBV3-2 | CASSSGTGLYEQYF | TGTGCCAGCAGCTCCGGGACAGGGCTTTACGAGCAGTACTTC
- | - | TRBJ1-5 | 15 | TRBV5-6 | CASTPTPGSYQPQHF | TGTGCCAGCACCCCGACTCCGGGTTCTTATCAGCCCCAGCATTTT
TRBD1 | - | TRBJ1-3 | 14 | TRBV5-1 | CASSLDRGADTIYF | TGCGCCAGCAGCTTGGACAGGGGCGCGGACACCATATATTTT
TRBD1 | - | TRBJ1-2 | 15 | TRBV18 | CASSPPGQGEHGYTF | TGTGCCAGCTCACCCCCCGGACAGGGCGAGCATGGCTACACCTTC
- | few | TRBJ1-2 | 15 | TRBV7-3 | CASSPRADSNYGYTF | TGTGCCAGCAGCCCCAGGGCGGATTCAAACTATGGCTACACCTTC
- | - | TRBJ2-3 | 15 | TRBV7-9 | CASSLAGSGKDTQYF | TGTGCCAGCAGCTTAGCGGGGTCGGGGAAGGATACGCAGTATTTT
TRBD2 | - | TRBJ2-1 | 15 | TRBV7-2 | CASSLLAGSYNEQFF | TGTGCCAGCAGCTTATTAGCGGGGTCGTACAATGAGCAGTTCTTC
- | - | TRBJ2-2 | 15 | TRBV5-1 | CASSLGGRRTGELFF | TGCGCCAGCAGCTTGGGGGGGCGAAGGACCGGGGAGCTGTTTTTT
- | - | TRBJ1-1 | 12 | TRBV19 | CACGESNTEAFF | TGTGCATGCGGGGAATCGAACACTGAAGCTTTCTTT
TRBD1 | - | TRBJ1-1 | 14 | TRBV13 | CASSEGQGYTEAFF | TGTGCCAGCAGCGAAGGACAGGGGTACACTGAAGCTTTCTTT
TRBD2 | few | TRBJ2-2 | 17 | TRBV4-1 | CASSQVPSGVNTGELFF | TGCGCCAGCAGCCAAGTGCCTAGCGGGGTGAACACCGGGGAGCTGTTTTTT
- | - | TRBJ2-7 | 15 | TRBV6-6 | CASSYPVAPIYEQYF | TGTGCCAGCAGTTACCCTGTAGCTCCGATCTACGAGCAGTACTTC
- | once | TRBJ2-7 | 17 | TRBV19 | CASSGPKGTGITYEQYF | TGTGCCAGTAGTGGACCTAAGGGCACGGGGATAACCTACGAGCAGTACTTC
TRBD1 | - | TRBJ1-2 | 16 | TRBV7-8 | CASRGTGSRGGMSYTF | TGTGCCAGCAGGGGGACAGGTAGTAGGGGTGGAATGAGCTACACCTTC
TRBD1 | - | TRBJ2-1 | 16 | TRBV7-3 | CASSLGTGGNYNEQFF | TGTGCCAGCAGCTTGGGGACAGGGGGAAATTACAATGAGCAGTTCTTC
- | - | TRBJ2-7 | 15 | TRBV7-8 | CASSLGRRSSYEQYF | TGTGCCAGCAGCTTAGGCCGGAGGAGCTCCTACGAGCAGTACTTC
- | - | TRBJ2-2 | 13 | TRBV6-2/TRBV6-3 | CASSPAGPGELFF | TGTGCCAGCAGCCCCGCAGGGCCCGGGGAGCTGTTTTTT
TRBD1 | - | TRBJ1-1 | 14 | TRBV11-2 | CASSSNRGNTEAFF | TGTGCCAGCAGCTCAAACAGGGGGAACACTGAAGCTTTCTTT
- | - | TRBJ2-1 | 14 | TRBV5-1 | CASSLGGYYNEQFF | TGCGCCAGCAGCTTGGGAGGGTACTACAATGAGCAGTTCTTC
- | - | TRBJ1-1 | 14 | TRBV5-6 | CASSLGGRFTEAFF | TGTGCCAGCAGCTTGGGAGGGAGATTCACTGAAGCTTTCTTT
TRBD1 | - | TRBJ2-2 | 14 | TRBV24-1 | CATSDTGGPGELFF | TGTGCCACCAGTGATACAGGGGGTCCCGGGGAGCTGTTTTTT
- | - | TRBJ1-2 | 15 | TRBV3-1/TRBV3-2 | CASSQESGMGYGYTF | TGTGCCAGCAGCCAAGAATCCGGGATGGGCTATGGCTACACCTTC
- | - | TRBJ1-1 | 13 | TRBV7-8 | CASSPWRVAEAFF | TGTGCCAGCAGCCCTTGGAGGGTCGCTGAAGCTTTCTTT
TRBD1 | once | TRBJ1-2 | 15 | TRBV27 | CASSITGGANYGYTF | TGTGCCAGCAGTATTACAGGGGGCGCTAACTATGGCTACACCTTC
- | - | TRBJ1-2 | 13 | TRBV5-4 | CASSLWGEDGYTF | TGTGCCAGCAGCTTGTGGGGGGAAGATGGCTACACCTTC
TRBD1 | - | TRBJ2-7 | 13 | TRBV3-1/TRBV3-2 | CASQGVRPYEQYF | TGTGCCAGCCAGGGGGTCCGACCCTACGAGCAGTACTTC
TRBD1 | once | TRBJ1-6 | 16 | TRBV7-9 | CASSLVGTDRASPLHF | TGTGCCAGCAGCTTAGTGGGGACGGACAGGGCCTCACCCCTCCACTTT
- | - | TRBJ1-3 | 15 | TRBV7-2 | CASSSWGGSGNTIYF | TGTGCCAGCAGCAGCTGGGGGGGCTCTGGAAACACCATATATTTT
TRBD1 | - | TRBJ1-1 | 15 | TRBV2 | CASRNRDRVNTEAFF | TGTGCCAGCAGAAACCGGGACAGGGTGAACACTGAAGCTTTCTTT
TRBD1 | - | TRBJ1-2 | 14 | TRBV27 | CASSSSGTGYGYTF | TGTGCCAGCAGCTCCTCCGGGACAGGGTATGGCTACACCTTC
- | - | TRBJ2-7 | 11 | TRBV12-5 | CASGLVSGQYF | TGTGCTAGTGGTTTGGTTAGTGGGCAGTACTTC
- | - | TRBJ1-1 | 15 | TRBV7-9 | CASSSGLNMNTEAFF | TGTGCTAGCAGCTCTGGACTGAACATGAACACTGAAGCTTTCTTT